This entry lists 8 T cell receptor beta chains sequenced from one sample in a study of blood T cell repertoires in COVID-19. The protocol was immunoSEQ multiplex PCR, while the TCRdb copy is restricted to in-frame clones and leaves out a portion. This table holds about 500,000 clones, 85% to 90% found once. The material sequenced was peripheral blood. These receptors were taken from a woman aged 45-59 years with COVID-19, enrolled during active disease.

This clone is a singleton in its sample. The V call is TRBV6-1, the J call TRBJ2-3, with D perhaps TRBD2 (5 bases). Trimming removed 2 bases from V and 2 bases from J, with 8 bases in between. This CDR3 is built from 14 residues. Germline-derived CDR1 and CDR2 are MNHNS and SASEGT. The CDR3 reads CASSELLVTDTQYF. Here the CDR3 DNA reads TGTGCCAGCAGTGAACTACTAGTCACAGATACGCAGTATTTT.

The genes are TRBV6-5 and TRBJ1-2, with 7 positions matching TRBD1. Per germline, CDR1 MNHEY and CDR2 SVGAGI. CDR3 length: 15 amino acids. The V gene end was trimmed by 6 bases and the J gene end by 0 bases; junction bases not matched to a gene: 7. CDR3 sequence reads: CASRERGTANYGYTF. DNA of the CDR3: TGTGCCAGCAGGGAGAGAGGGACAGCTAACTATGGCTACACCTTC.

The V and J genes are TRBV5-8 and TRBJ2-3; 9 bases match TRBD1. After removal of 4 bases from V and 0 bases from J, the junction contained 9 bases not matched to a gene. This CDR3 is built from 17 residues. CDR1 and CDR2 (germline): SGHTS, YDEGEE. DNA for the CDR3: TGTGCCAGCAGCCCGGGACAGGGAATCTTTAGCACAGATACGCAGTATTTT. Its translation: CASSPGQGIFSTDTQYF.

CDR3: CASSSVQGVATNEKLFF. CDR3 DNA: TGTGCCAGCAGCAGCGTACAGGGTGTTGCAACTAATGAAAAACTGTTTTTT. The chain links TRBV5-6 to TRBJ1-4; a possible D gene is TRBD1 (6 bases). From germline, CDR1 is SGHDT and CDR2 YYEEEE. V was shortened by 4 bases and J by 0 bases, with 16 bases between the two germline ends. The CDR3 totals 17 residues.

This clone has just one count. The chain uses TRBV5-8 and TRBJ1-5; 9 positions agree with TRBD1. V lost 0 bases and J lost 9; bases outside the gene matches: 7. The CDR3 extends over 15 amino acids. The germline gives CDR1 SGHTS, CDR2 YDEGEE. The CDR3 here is CASSLEDRGSRPQHF. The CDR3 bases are TGTGCCAGCAGCTTGGAGGACAGGGGTAGTCGGCCCCAGCATTTT.

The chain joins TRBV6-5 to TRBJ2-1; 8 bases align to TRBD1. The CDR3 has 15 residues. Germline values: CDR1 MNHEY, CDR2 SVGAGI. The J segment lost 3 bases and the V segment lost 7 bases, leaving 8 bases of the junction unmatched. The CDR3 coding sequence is TGTGCCAGCACCGTGGGACAGGCCCGCTACAATGAGCAGTTCTTC. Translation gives CASTVGQARYNEQFF.

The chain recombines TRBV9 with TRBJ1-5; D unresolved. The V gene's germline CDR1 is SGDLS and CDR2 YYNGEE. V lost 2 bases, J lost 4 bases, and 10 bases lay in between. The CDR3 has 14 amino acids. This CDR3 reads CASSVGGKNQPQHF. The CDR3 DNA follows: TGTGCCAGCAGCGTGGGAGGGAAGAATCAGCCCCAGCATTTT.

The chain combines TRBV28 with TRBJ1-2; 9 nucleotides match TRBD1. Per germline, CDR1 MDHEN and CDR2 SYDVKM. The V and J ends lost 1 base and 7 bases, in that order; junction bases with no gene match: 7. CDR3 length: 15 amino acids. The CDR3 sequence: CASSLFTGGEGGYTF. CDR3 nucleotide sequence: TGTGCCAGCAGTTTATTCACAGGGGGCGAAGGTGGCTACACCTTC.